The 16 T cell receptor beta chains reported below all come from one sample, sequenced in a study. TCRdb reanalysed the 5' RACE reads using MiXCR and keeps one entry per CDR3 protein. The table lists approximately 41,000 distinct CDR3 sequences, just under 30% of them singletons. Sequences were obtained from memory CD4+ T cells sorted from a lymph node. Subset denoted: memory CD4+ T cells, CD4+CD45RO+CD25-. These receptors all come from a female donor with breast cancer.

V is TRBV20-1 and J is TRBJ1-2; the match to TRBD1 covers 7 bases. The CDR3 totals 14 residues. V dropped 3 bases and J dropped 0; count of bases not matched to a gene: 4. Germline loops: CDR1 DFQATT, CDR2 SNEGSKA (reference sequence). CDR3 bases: TGCAGTGCTAGCCCGGGACAGACTAACTATGGCTACACCTTC. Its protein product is CSASPGQTNYGYTF.

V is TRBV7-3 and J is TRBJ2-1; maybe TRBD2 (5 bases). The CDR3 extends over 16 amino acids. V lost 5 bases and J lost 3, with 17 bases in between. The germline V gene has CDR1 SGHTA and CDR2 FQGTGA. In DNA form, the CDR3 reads TGTGCCAGCAGCCCAGCCGGAGGCGGATACTACAATGAGCAGTTCTTC. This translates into CASSPAGGGYYNEQFF.

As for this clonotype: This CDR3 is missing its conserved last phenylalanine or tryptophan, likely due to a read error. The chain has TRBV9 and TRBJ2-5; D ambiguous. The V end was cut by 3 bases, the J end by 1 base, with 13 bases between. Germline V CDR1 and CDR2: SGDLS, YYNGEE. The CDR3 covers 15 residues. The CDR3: CASSGLGTLQETQYY. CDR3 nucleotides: TGTGCCAGCAGCGGGCTCGGAACCCTCCAAGAGACCCAGTACTAC.

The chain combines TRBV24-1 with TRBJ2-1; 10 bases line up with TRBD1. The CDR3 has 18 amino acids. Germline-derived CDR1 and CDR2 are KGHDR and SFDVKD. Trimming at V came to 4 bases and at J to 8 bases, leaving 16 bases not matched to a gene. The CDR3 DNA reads TGTGCCACCAGTGACCTAACTTCCGGGACAGGGGCCCTGGATGAGCAGTTCTTC. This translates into CATSDLTSGTGALDEQFF.

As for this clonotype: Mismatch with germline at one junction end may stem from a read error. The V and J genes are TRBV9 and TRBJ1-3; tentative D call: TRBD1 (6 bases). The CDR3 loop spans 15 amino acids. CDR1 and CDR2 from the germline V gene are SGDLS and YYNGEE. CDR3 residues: CASSSGQLLGNTIYF. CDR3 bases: TGTGCCAGCAGCTCGGGACAACTCCTTGGAAACACCATATATTTC.

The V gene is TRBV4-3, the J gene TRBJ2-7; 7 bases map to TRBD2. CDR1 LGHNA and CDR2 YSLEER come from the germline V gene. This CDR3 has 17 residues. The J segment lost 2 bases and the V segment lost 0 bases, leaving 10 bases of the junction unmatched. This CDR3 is CASSQDLATSRPYEQYF. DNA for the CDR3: TGCGCCAGCAGCCAAGATCTCGCGACTAGCCGACCCTACGAGCAGTACTTC.

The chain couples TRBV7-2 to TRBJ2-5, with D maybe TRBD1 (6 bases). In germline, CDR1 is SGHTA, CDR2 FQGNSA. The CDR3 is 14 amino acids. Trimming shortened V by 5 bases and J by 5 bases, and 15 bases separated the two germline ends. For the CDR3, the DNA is TGTGCCAGCAGCCCCTGGACAGTATGGGAGACCCAGTACTTC. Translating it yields CASSPWTVWETQYF.

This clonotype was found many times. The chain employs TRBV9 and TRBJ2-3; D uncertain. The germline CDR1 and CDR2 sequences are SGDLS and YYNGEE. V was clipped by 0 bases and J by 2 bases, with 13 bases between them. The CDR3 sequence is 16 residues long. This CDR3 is CASSVVGTYATDTQYF. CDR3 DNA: TGTGCCAGCAGCGTAGTGGGCACTTACGCCACAGATACGCAGTATTTT.

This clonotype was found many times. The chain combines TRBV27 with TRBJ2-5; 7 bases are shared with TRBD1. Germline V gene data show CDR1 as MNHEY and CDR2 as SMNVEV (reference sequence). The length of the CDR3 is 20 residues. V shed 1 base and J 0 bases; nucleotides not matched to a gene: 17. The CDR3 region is CASSLYWGFAGTDDQETQYF. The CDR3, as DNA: TGTGCCAGCAGTTTATATTGGGGGTTTGCCGGGACAGACGACCAAGAGACCCAGTACTTC.

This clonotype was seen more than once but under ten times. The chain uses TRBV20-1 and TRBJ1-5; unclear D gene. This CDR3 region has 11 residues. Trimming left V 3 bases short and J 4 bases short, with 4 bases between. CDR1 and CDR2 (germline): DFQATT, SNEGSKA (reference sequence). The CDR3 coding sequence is TGCAGTGCTAGTCAGAATCAGCCCCAGCATTTT. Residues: CSASQNQPQHF.

The CDR3 nucleotides read TGTGCCATCAGTGATTCTGGACAGGGCTATCAGCCCCAGCATTTT. Amino acids: CAISDSGQGYQPQHF. The V and J genes are TRBV10-3 and TRBJ1-5, with 8 bases lining up with TRBD1. Per germline, CDR1 ENHRY and CDR2 SYGVKD. The length of the CDR3 is 15 residues. The junction had 6 bases not matched to a gene; V was cut back by 3 bases and J by 5 bases.

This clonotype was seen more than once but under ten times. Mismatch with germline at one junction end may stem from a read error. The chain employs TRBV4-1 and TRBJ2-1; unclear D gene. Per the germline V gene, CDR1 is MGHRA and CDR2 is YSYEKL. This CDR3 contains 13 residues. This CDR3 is CASSQLSSNEQFF. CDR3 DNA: TGCGCCAGCAGCCAGCTTTCCTCCAATGAGCAGTTCTTC.

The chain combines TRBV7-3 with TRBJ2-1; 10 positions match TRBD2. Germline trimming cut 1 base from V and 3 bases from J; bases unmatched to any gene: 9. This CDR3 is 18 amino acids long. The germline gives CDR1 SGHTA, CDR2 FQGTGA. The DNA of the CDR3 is TGTGCCAGCAGCTTAAAGCCCGTCTCTAGCGGGGGCTACAATGAGCAGTTCTTC. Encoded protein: CASSLKPVSSGGYNEQFF. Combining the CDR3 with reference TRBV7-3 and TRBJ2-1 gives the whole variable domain GAGVSQTPSNKVTEKGKYVELRCDPISGHTALYWYRQSLGQGPEFLIYFQGTGAADDSGLPNDRFFAVRPEGSVSTLKIQRTERGDSAVYLCASSLKPVSSGGYNEQFFGPGTRLTVL.

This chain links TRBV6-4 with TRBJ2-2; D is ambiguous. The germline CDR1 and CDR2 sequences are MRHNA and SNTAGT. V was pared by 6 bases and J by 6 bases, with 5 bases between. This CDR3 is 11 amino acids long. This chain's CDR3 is CASRSAGELFF. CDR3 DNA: TGTGCCAGCAGGTCAGCCGGGGAGCTGTTTTTT.

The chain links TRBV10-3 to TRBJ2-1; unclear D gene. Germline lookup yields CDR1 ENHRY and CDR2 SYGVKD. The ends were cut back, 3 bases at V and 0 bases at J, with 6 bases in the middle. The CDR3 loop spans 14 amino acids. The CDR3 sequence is CAISDWDSYNEQFF. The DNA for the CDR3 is TGTGCCATCAGTGATTGGGACTCCTACAATGAGCAGTTCTTC.

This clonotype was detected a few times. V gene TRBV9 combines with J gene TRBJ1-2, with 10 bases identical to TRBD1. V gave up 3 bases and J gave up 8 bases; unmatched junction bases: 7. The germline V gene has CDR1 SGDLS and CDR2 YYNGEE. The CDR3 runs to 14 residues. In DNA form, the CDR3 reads TGTGCCAGCAGCGAACTGGGACAGGGGAGAGGCTACACCTTC. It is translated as CASSELGQGRGYTF.